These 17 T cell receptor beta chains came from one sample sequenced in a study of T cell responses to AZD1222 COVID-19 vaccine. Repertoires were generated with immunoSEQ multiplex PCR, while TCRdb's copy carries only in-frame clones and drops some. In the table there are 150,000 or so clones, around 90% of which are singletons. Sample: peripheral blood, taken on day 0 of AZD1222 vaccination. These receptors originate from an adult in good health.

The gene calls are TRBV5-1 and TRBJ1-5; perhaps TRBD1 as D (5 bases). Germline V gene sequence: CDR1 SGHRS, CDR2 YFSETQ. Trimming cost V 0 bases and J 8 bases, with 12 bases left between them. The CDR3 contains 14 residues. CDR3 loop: CASSLGGLGEPQHF. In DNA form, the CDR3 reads TGCGCCAGCAGCTTGGGGGGCCTTGGGGAGCCCCAGCATTTT.

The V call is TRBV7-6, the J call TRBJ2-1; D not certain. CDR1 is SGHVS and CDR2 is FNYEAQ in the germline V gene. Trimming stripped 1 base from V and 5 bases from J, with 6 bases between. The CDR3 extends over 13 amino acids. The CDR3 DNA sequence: TGTGCCAGCAGCTTAGGAGAGAACAATGAGCAGTTCTTC. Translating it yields CASSLGENNEQFF. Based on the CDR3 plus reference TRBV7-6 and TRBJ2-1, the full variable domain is GAGVSQSPRYKVTKRGQDVALRCDPISGHVSLYWYRQALGQGPEFLTYFNYEAQQDKSGLPNDRFSAERPEGSISTLTIQRTEQRDSAMYRCASSLGENNEQFFGPGTRLTVL.

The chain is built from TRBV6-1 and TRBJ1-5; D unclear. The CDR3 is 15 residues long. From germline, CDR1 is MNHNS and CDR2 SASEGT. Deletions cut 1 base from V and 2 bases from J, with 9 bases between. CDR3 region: CASSEGGLGNQPQHF. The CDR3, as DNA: TGTGCCAGCAGTGAAGGAGGGTTGGGCAATCAGCCCCAGCATTTT.

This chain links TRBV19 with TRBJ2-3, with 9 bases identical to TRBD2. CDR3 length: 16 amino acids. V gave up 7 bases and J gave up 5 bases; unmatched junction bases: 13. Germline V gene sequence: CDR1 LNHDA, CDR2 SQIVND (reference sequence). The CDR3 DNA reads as TGTGCCAGTAAAGTTGGTGCTAGCGGGACTTTAGATACGCAGTATTTT. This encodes CASKVGASGTLDTQYF.

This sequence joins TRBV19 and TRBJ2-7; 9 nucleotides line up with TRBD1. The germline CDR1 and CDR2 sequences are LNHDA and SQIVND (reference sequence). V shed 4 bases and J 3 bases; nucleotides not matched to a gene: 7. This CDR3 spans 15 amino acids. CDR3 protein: CASSTSPGQGYEQYF. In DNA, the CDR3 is TGTGCCAGTAGTACATCCCCGGGACAGGGCTACGAGCAGTACTTC.

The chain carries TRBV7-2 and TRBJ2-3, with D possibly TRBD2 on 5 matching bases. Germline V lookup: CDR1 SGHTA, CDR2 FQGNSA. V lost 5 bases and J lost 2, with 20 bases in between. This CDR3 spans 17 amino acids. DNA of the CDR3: TGTGCCAGCAGCCAGACTTATGGACTTTCCTCCACAGATACGCAGTATTTT. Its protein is CASSQTYGLSSTDTQYF.

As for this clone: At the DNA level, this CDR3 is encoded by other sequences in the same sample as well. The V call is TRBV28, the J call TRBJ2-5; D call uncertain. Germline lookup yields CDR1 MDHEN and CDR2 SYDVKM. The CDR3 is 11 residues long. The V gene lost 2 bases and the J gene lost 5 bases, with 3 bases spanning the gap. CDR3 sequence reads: CASSLEETQYF. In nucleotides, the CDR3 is TGTGCCAGCAGTTTAGAGGAGACCCAGTACTTC.

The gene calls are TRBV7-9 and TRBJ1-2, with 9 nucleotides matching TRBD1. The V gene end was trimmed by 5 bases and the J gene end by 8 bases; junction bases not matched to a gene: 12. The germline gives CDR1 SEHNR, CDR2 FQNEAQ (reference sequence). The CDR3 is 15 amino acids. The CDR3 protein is CASSLSGTGTRGYTF. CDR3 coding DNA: TGTGCCAGCAGCCTCTCCGGGACAGGGACTAGGGGCTACACCTTC.

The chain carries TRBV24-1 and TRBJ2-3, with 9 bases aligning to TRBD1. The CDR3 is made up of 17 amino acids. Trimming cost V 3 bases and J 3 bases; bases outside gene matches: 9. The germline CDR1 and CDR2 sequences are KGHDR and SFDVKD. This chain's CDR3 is CATSDPNPGQGTDTQYF. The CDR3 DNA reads TGTGCCACCAGTGATCCAAACCCCGGACAGGGGACAGATACGCAGTATTTT.

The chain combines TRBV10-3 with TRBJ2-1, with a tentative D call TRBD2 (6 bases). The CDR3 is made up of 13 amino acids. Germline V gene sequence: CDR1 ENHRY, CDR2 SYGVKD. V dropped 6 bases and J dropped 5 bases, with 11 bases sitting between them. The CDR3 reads CAIREGLHNEQFF. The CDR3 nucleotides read TGTGCCATCAGGGAAGGACTACACAATGAGCAGTTCTTC.

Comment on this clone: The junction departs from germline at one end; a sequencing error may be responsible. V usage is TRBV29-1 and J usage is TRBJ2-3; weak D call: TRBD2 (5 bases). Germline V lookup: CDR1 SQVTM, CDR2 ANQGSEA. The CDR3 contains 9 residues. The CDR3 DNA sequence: TGCAGCGTTTACCGGGGATTACATTTT. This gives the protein CSVYRGLHF.

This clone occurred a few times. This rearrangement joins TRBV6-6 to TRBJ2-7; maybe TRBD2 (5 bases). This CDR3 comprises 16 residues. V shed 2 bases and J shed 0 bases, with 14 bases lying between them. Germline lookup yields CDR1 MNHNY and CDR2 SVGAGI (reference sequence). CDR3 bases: TGTGCCAGCAGTTACCATCCTCCGGGAAGCTCCTACGAGCAGTACTTC. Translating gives CASSYHPPGSSYEQYF.

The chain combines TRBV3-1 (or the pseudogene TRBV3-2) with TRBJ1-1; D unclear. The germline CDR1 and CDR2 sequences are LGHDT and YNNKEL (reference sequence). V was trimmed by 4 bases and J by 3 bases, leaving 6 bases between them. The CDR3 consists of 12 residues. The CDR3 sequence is CASSRSDTEAFF. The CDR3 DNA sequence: TGTGCCAGCAGCCGGTCGGACACTGAAGCTTTCTTT.

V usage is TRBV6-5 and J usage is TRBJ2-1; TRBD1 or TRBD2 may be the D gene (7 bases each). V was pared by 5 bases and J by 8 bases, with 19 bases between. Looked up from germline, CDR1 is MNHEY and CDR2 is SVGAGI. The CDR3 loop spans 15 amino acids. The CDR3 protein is CASSPQRQGGDEQFF. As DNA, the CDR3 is TGTGCCAGCAGTCCGCAACGTCAGGGGGGGGATGAGCAGTTCTTC.

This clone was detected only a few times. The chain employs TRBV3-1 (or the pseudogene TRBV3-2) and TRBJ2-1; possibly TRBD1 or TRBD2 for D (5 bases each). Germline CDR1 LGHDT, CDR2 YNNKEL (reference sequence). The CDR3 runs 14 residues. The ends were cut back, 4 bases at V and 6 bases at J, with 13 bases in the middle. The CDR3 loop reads CASSPDTRSNEQFF. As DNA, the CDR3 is TGTGCCAGCAGCCCGGACACTAGAAGCAATGAGCAGTTCTTC.

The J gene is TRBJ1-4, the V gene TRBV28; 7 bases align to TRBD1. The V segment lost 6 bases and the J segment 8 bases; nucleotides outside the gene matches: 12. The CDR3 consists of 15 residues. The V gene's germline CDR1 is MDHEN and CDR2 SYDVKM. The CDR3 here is CASSWTLLGGEKLFF. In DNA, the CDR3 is TGTGCCAGCAGCTGGACTTTGCTAGGGGGCGAAAAACTGTTTTTT.

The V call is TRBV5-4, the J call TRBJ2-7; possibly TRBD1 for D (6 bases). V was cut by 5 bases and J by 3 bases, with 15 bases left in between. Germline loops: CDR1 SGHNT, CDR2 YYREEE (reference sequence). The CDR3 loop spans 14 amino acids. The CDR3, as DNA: TGTGCCAGCAGTTCTGCCGGGACAAGCTACGAGCAGTACTTC. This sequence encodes CASSSAGTSYEQYF.